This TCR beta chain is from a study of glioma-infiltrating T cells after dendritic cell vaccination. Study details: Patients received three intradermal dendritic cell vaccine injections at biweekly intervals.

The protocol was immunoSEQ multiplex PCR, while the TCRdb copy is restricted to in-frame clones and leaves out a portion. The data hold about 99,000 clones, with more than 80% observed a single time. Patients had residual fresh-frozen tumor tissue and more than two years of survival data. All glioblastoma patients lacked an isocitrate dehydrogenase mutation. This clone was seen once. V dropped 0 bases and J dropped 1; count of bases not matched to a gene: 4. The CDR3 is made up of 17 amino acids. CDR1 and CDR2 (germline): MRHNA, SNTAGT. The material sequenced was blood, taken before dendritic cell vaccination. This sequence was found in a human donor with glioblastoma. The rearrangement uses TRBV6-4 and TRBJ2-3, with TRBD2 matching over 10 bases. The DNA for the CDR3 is TGTGCCAGCAGTGACTCAAGCGGGGGGGTGGGCACAGATACGCAGTATTTT. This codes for CASSDSSGGVGTDTQYF.